This section outlines one T cell receptor beta chain sequence together with its context. The data were taken from a study of T cell repertoires in cytomegalovirus infection. The CDR3 covers 16 residues. Germline values: CDR1 SGHVS, CDR2 FQNEAQ. The germline V and J ends were trimmed by 5 bases and 5 bases, with 22 bases remaining between them. One entry per CDR3 protein, called by TCRdb with MiXCR from the reads. The data show around 330,000 distinct CDR3 sequences, roughly 16% seen once. The source of this sequence is a human donor in good health (CMV status not recorded). Some clones in this sample may be carry-over from other donors' samples. The sample comprised PBMCs. The chain recombines TRBV7-8 with TRBJ2-7; D may be TRBD2 (6 bases). The DNA of the CDR3 is TGTGCCAGCAGCCCGAGGCGGGACCCTCTTGGGGACGAGCAGTACTTC. Protein: CASSPRRDPLGDEQYF.